This is a list of T cell receptor beta chains from one sample in a study of T cells in localized non-small cell lung cancer. Libraries were prepared by immunoSEQ multiplex PCR; TCRdb keeps only in-frame clonotypes and omits some of them. The sample includes about 1,500 clones, around 24% seen only once; the top ten take around a fifth. Material: lung tumor tissue, obtained before any cancer treatment. These receptors came from a female donor aged 60 or older with stage II lung adenocarcinoma. Both conserved end residues are part of each CDR3. D genes are given only for firm matches. Expanded clones are given a class, and other clones once, few, many or no size at all.

j_call v_call d_call clone_size cdr3_nt cdr3_aa
TRBJ1-4 TRBV6-8 TRBD1 - TGTGCCAGCAGACGGGACAGGGTCTCAACTAATGAAAAACTGTTTTTT CASRRDRVSTNEKLFF
TRBJ1-2 TRBV28 TRBD1 large TGTGCCAGCAGTTTATATTCAGGGGGCAGCTATGGCTACACCTTC CASSLYSGGSYGYTF
TRBJ1-2 TRBV23-1 TRBD1 once TGCGCCAGCAGTCAATCGGGGCCCCGGGACAGGGACTATGGCTACACCTTC CASSQSGPRDRDYGYTF
TRBJ2-2 TRBV28 - - TGTGCCAGCAGTTTGAGGCAGGGAAGGACCGGGGAGCTGTTTTTT CASSLRQGRTGELFF
TRBJ2-7 TRBV6-8 TRBD2 - TGTGCCAGCAGTTACAAGGGCGGGGGGACCTACGAGCAGTACTTC CASSYKGGGTYEQYF
TRBJ2-6 TRBV11-3 - few TGTGCCAGCAGTCGTACGGGGGCTGGGGCCAACGTCCTGACTTTC CASSRTGAGANVLTF
TRBJ1-5 TRBV28 - - TGTGCCAGCAGTGGAAGGTTTCAGCCCCAGCATTTT CASSGRFQPQHF
TRBJ1-5 TRBV11-3 TRBD1 few TGTGCCAGCAGCCAGGAGGACAGGGGCTTCAATCAGCCCCAGCATTTT CASSQEDRGFNQPQHF
TRBJ2-1 TRBV28 TRBD2 few TGTGCCAGCAGTCGGGGGGGCAGGGATGAGCAGTTCTTC CASSRGGRDEQFF
TRBJ1-1 TRBV30 - - TGTGCCTGGAGTGTATGGGTGAACACTGAAGCTTTCTTT CAWSVWVNTEAFF
TRBJ2-1 TRBV14 TRBD1 - TGTGCCAGCAGCCAAGACATACTACAGGGGGCGGACTACAATGAGCAGTTCTTC CASSQDILQGADYNEQFF
TRBJ2-5 TRBV6-8 - medium-sized TGTGCCAGCAGATTTACGATCCTCCAGGTCCGGTCTAAAGAGACCCAGTACTTC CASRFTILQVRSKETQYF
TRBJ2-5 TRBV4-1 - few TGCGCCAGCAGCCAAGATTCCGGGCCCAGAGAGACCCAGTACTTC CASSQDSGPRETQYF
TRBJ1-2 TRBV9 - few TGTGCCAGCAGCGTAGGGCCCCCAGACTATGGCTACACCTTC CASSVGPPDYGYTF
TRBJ1-4 TRBV28 TRBD1 few TGTGCCAGCAGTTTGAGACAGGGGGCTAGGAATGAAAAACTGTTTTTT CASSLRQGARNEKLFF
TRBJ1-5 TRBV19 - - TGTGCCAGTAGTATCGTTGGGCCTCTGGAGCCCCAGCATTTT CASSIVGPLEPQHF
TRBJ2-7 TRBV6-8 TRBD1 - TGTGCCAGCAGGGGAGACAGGGGAGGTCCATACGAGCAGTACTTC CASRGDRGGPYEQYF
TRBJ2-1 TRBV10-3 - - TGTGCCATCAGTGAGGTAGCGTGGTTCCGTGGTGAGCAGTTCTTC CAISEVAWFRGEQFF
TRBJ1-1 TRBV11-3 - few TGTGCCAGCAGCTTGACAGGCCTGAACACTGAAGCTTTCTTT CASSLTGLNTEAFF
TRBJ1-6 TRBV11-3 - medium-sized TGTGCCAGCAGCACTCAGAGCTCCTATAATTCACCCCTCCACTTT CASSTQSSYNSPLHF
TRBJ1-1 TRBV6-8 TRBD1 - TGTGCCAGCAAACGATTGAGAGGGACAGGGGGCCCTGAAGCTTTCTTT CASKRLRGTGGPEAFF
TRBJ2-1 TRBV2 - few TGTGCCAGCAATAAGGACGCATACAATGAGCAGTTCTTC CASNKDAYNEQFF
TRBJ1-2 TRBV11-3 - - TGTGCCAGCAGCTTATACGGGATTACCAACTATGGCTACACCTTC CASSLYGITNYGYTF
TRBJ1-1 TRBV6-8 - medium-sized TGTGCCACCAGGTCCTGGGCCCAAAACACTGAAGCTTTCTTT CATRSWAQNTEAFF
TRBJ1-1 TRBV9 - few TGTGCCAGCAGTGCCCCTAGTGGGGAGGGTACTGAAGCTTTCTTT CASSAPSGEGTEAFF
TRBJ2-7 TRBV15 TRBD1 - TGTGCCACCAGCAGAAAGGACAGGGTAGCCTACGAGCAGTACTTC CATSRKDRVAYEQYF
TRBJ1-5 TRBV2 - few TGTGCCAGCGGGCACCCGGACTTCCTAGGCAATCAGCCCCAGCATTTT CASGHPDFLGNQPQHF
TRBJ2-1 TRBV19 TRBD1 - TGTGCCAGTAGTAAGGACAGGGCCTACAATGAGCAGTTCTTC CASSKDRAYNEQFF
TRBJ1-3 TRBV19 - few TGTGCCAGTAGTCTTAATGGAAACACCATATATTTT CASSLNGNTIYF
TRBJ1-2 TRBV28 - few TGTGCCAGCAGGCCTGGGGGGGTTAAAGGCGGCTACACCTTC CASRPGGVKGGYTF
TRBJ2-7 TRBV11-3 TRBD2 few TGTGCCAGCAGCTTCCGGGCGGGGGGGCCCCACGAGCAGTACTTC CASSFRAGGPHEQYF
TRBJ2-4 TRBV28 - - TGTGCCAGCAGTTTCCCAGGGATAGCCAAAAACATTCAGTACTTC CASSFPGIAKNIQYF
TRBJ1-1 TRBV12-2 - few TGTGCCGCACGACCGTCAGGGAGCATGAACACTGAAGCTTTCTTT CAARPSGSMNTEAFF
TRBJ2-7 TRBV9 - - TGTGCCAGCAGCGTAGACCAGGGCCGGGGCGAGCAGTACTTC CASSVDQGRGEQYF
TRBJ2-7 TRBV29-1 - - TGCAGCGCTGAGGACCGGAGCTCCTACGAGCAGTACTTC CSAEDRSSYEQYF
TRBJ2-2 TRBV29-1 - - TGCAGCGTTGAACCGGGAAGGACCGGGGAGCTGTTTTTT CSVEPGRTGELFF
TRBJ2-2 TRBV6-8 TRBD2 few TGTGCCAGCACCACGGGACTAGCGGGGGGTAACACCGGGGAGCTGTTTTTT CASTTGLAGGNTGELFF
TRBJ1-2 TRBV29-1 TRBD1 - TGCAGCGTTGAGTCCCCCGACAGGGACTATGGCTACACCTTC CSVESPDRDYGYTF
TRBJ2-7 TRBV28 TRBD2 - TGTGCCAGCAGTAGAAGGAGCGGGAGACTCCACGAGCAGTACTTC CASSRRSGRLHEQYF
TRBJ2-5 TRBV29-1 - - TGCAGCGGATGGGAGGGGGGAGTCAGGGAGACCCAGTACTTC CSGWEGGVRETQYF
TRBJ2-3 TRBV15 TRBD2 - TGTGCCACCAGCAGAGAAGGAGGAGCGGGGGGAGTTAGAGATACGCAGTATTTT CATSREGGAGGVRDTQYF
TRBJ2-1 TRBV29-1 - few TGCAGCGTTGAATGGAGCAGAAGGGCCATAGGTGGTGAGCAGTTCTTC CSVEWSRRAIGGEQFF
TRBJ1-2 TRBV11-3 - - TGTGCCAGCAGCACGGGCCGCTTTGGGGGTACCTATGGCTACACCTTC CASSTGRFGGTYGYTF
TRBJ2-4 TRBV19 - - TGTGCCAGTAGTTTCGGACGGAACTTAGCCAAAAACATTCAGTACTTC CASSFGRNLAKNIQYF
TRBJ2-7 TRBV28 - - TGTGCCAGCAGTTCCGACAAATTCTACGAGCAGTACTTC CASSSDKFYEQYF
TRBJ2-3 TRBV19 - - TGTGCCAGTAGTATGAATGGATTTAGCACAGATACGCAGTATTTT CASSMNGFSTDTQYF
TRBJ1-1 TRBV6-8 - - TGTGCCACGACGCGGGGCGCAGGGTTAAACACTGAAGCTTTCTTT CATTRGAGLNTEAFF
TRBJ2-1 TRBV19 - once TGTGCCAGTAGCTCTAGCGCGGGCAATGAGCAGTTCTTC CASSSSAGNEQFF